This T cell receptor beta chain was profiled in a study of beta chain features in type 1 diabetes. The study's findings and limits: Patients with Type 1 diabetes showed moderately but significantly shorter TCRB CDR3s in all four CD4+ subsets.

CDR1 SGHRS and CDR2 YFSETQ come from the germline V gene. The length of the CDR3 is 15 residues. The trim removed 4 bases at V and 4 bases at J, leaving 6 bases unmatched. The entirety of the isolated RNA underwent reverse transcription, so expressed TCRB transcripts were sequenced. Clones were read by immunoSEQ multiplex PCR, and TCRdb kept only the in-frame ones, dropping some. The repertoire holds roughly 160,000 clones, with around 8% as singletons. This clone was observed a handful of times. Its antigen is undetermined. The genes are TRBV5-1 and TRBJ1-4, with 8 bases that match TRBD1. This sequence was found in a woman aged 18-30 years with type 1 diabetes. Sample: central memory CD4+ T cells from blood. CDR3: CASSGQGGSNEKLFF. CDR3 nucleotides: TGCGCCAGCAGCGGACAGGGAGGGAGTAATGAAAAACTGTTTTTT. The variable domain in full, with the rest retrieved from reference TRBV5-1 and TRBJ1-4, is KAGVTQTPRYLIKTRGQQVTLSCSPISGHRSVSWYQQTPGQGLQFLFEYFSETQRNKGNFPGRFSGRQFSNSRSEMNVSTLELGDSALYLCASSGQGGSNEKLFFGSGTQLSVL.